This TCR beta chain was sequenced during a study of blood T cells in healthy people across ages. Study overall: Researchers report that template switching captured about one barcoded beta molecule per two T cells. The study, taken as a whole, reports: As age increased, TCR beta diversity per million T cells fell in a roughly linear fashion.

A remark on this clonotype: Antigen: not known.

PBMCs were isolated at a quantity of at least 6 million per sample. Per sample, no less than 5 micrograms of total RNA were extracted. Through a sample-barcoded 5' primer and a J-beta primer mix, a second PCR was run for roughly 7 to 12 cycles. A single record per CDR3 protein comes from TCRdb applying MiXCR to the 5' RACE reads. The table shows roughly 700,000 distinct CDR3 sequences, with 45% to 50% occurring only once. The CDR3 has 12 amino acids. The V and J ends lost 6 bases and 4 bases respectively, with 12 bases between them. CDR1 SQVTM and CDR2 ANQGSEA come from the germline V gene. The receptor was derived from a woman in her sixties in good health. Sequenced material: blood. The chain couples TRBV29-1 to TRBJ1-1; D gene unclear. The CDR3 loop reads CSVRNAGTEAFF. The CDR3 DNA reads as TGCAGCGTACGTAACGCCGGCACTGAAGCTTTCTTT.